Sequencing of this T cell receptor (beta chain) was carried out in a study of Graves' ophthalmopathy and Graves' hyperthyroidism. Study at large: Pretreatment peripheral blood was obtained at initial diagnosis. Findings and limits, study-wide: A classifier, a 13-signature model, separated ophthalmopathy from stable hyperthyroidism with more than 85% sensitivity and about 82% specificity. In blood appeared most of the expanded thyroid clonotypes whose frequency exceeded 0.001.

Of note for this clonotype: Its specificity is not known. Possible read error: a much larger clone is one base away.

Amplification targeted the TCR beta CDR3 regions, with RNA transcripts as the source material. RT-PCR with HTBI primers came first, then second-round multiplex PCR. TCRdb ran MiXCR on the multiplex PCR reads and lists one entry per CDR3 protein. This table has 600,000 to 950,000 distinct CDR3 sequences, 40% appearing once. This CDR3 has 16 residues. CDR1 and CDR2 from the germline V gene are SEHNR and FQNEAQ (reference sequence). V was clipped by 4 bases and J by 4 bases, with 16 bases between them. The starting material, approximately 10 ml of fresh peripheral blood, provided the PBMCs. Sequencing was carried out using peripheral blood. The receptor's source is an adult man with Graves' ophthalmopathy. V is TRBV7-9 and J is TRBJ2-2; no definite D call. CDR3 protein: CASSSPETASTGELFF. CDR3 in DNA: TGTGCCAGCAGCTCGCCTGAGACGGCGAGCACCGGGGAGCTGTTTTTT.